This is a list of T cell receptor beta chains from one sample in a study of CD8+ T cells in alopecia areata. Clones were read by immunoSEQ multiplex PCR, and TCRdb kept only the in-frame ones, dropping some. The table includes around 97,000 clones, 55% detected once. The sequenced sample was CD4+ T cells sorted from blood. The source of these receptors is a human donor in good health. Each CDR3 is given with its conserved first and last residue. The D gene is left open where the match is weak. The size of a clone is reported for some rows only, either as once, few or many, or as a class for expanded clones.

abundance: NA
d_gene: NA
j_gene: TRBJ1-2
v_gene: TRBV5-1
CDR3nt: TGCGCCAGCAGCTTGATTGGGGGCGCGGACTATGGCTACACCTTC
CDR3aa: CASSLIGGADYGYTF

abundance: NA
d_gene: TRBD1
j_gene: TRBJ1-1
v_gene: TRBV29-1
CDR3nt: TGCAGCGTTAAGGGGGCTTCGGTCCACGCTGAAGCTTTCTTT
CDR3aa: CSVKGASVHAEAFF

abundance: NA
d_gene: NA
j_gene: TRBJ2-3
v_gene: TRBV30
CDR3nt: TGTGCCTGGAGTGGACGAGATACGCAGTATTTT
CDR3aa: CAWSGRDTQYF

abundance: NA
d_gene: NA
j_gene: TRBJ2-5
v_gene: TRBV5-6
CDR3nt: TGTGCCAGCAACGAACTCCAAGAGACCCAGTACTTC
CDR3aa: CASNELQETQYF

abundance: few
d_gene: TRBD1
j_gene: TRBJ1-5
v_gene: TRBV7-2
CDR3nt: TGTGCCAGCAGTACACAGGGGAATCAGCCCCAGCATTTT
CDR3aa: CASSTQGNQPQHF

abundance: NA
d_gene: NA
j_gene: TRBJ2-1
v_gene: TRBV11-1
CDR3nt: TGTGCCAGCAGCCTCGACAGGAACCAGCAGTTCTTC
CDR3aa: CASSLDRNQQFF

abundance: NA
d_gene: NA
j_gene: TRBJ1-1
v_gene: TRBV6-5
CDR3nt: TGTGCCAGCAGAACGCACAGGAAAGGTACTGAAGCTTTCTTT
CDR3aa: CASRTHRKGTEAFF

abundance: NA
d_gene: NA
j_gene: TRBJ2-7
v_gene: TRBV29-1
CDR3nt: TGCAGCGCCGCCGGAAGGGGGTCGGGCGAGCAGTACTTC
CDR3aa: CSAAGRGSGEQYF

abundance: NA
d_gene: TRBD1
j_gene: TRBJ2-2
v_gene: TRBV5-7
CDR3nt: TGTGCCAGCAGCCGAACAGGGGACACCGGGGAGCTGTTTTTT
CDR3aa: CASSRTGDTGELFF

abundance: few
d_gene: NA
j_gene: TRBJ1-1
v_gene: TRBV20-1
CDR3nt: TGCAGTGCTAGTTGGAACACTGAAGCTTTCTTT
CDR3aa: CSASWNTEAFF

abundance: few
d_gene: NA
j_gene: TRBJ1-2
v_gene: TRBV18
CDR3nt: TGTGCCAGCCGCGGAGGGAGGCAGCTGGAAGGCACCTTC
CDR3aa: CASRGGRQLEGTF

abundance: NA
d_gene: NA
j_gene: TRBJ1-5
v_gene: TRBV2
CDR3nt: TGTGCCAGCATGAGGGACGTAAATCAGCCCCAGCATTTT
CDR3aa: CASMRDVNQPQHF

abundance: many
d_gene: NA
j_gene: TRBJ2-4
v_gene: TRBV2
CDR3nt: TGTGCCAGCAGTGTCCCGTGGCAGGGAAAAGCCAAAAACATTCAGTACTTC
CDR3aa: CASSVPWQGKAKNIQYF

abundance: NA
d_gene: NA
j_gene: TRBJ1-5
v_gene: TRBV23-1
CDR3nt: TGCGCCAGCAGTCTCTATCAGCCCCAGCATTTT
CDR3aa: CASSLYQPQHF

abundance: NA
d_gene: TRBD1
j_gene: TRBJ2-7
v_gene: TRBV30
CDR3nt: TGTGCCTGGAGTTTACAGGGACAGGGATACGAGCAGTACTTC
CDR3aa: CAWSLQGQGYEQYF

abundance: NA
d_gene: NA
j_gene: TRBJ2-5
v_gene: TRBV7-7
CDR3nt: TGTGCTAGCAGCTTTGACAGTCAAGAGACCCAGTACTTC
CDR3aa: CASSFDSQETQYF

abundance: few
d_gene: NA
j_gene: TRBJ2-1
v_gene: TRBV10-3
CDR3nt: TGTGCCATCAGTGAGTTGGGCAGCCGCGGGGAGAATGAGCAGTTCTTC
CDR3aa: CAISELGSRGENEQFF

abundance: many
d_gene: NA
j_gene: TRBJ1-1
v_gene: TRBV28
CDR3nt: TGTGCCAGCACCTCGGGGTTTGTGAACACTGAAGCTTTCTTT
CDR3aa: CASTSGFVNTEAFF

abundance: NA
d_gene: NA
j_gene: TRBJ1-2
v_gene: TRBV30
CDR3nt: TGTGCCTGGAGTAGCTGGGGTGGCTACACCTTC
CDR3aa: CAWSSWGGYTF

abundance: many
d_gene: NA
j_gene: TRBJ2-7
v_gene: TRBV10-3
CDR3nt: TGTGCCATCAGTGAGTCCTCCGGGACAATTTTGTACGAGCAGTACTTC
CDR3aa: CAISESSGTILYEQYF

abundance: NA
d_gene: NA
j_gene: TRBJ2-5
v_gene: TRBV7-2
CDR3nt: TGTGCCAGCAGCTTATCATCAGGGGAGACCCAGTACTTC
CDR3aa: CASSLSSGETQYF

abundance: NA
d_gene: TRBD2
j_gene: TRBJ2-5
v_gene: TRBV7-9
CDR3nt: TGTGCCACCGGACTAGCGGGGGAGACCCAGTACTTC
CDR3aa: CATGLAGETQYF

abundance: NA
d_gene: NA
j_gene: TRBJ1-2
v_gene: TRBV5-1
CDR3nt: TGTGCCACCGCTCCCACAGGGAACTATGGCTACACCTTC
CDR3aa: CATAPTGNYGYTF

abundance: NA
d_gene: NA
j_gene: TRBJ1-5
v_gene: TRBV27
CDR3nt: TGTGCCAGCAGTTTACAGGGGCGCCGTCAGCCCCAGCATTTT
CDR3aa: CASSLQGRRQPQHF

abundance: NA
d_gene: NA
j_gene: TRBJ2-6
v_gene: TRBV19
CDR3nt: TGTGCCAGCAAATTAACAGGCGCTGGGGCCAACGTCCTGACTTTC
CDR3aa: CASKLTGAGANVLTF

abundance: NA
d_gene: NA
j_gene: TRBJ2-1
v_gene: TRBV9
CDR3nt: TGTGCCAGCAGCGCCTCCCTGCCCTACAATGAGCAGTTCTTC
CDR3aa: CASSASLPYNEQFF

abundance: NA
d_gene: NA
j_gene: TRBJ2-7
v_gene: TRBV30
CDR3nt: TGTGCCTGGAGTGTACAAGGCTACGAGCAGTACTTC
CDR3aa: CAWSVQGYEQYF

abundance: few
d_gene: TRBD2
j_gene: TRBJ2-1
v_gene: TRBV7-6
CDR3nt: TGTGCCAGCAGCGCCGGGGGGGCGGTCAATGAGCAGTTCTTC
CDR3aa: CASSAGGAVNEQFF

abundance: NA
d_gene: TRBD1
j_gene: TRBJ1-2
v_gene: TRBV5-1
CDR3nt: TGCGCCAGCAGCCGCGGGACAGGGGATGGCTACACCTTC
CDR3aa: CASSRGTGDGYTF

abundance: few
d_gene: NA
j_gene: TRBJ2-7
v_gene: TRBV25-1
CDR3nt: TGTGCCAGCAGTGAAGACGGGGATATCCACGAGCAGTACTTC
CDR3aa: CASSEDGDIHEQYF

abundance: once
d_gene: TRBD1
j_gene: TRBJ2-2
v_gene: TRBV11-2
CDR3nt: TGTGCCAGCAGCTTGACTTTTTCCGGGACAGGGGGCCCCACCGGGGAGCTGTTTTTT
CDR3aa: CASSLTFSGTGGPTGELFF

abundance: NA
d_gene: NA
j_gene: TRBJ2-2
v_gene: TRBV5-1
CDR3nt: TGCGCCAGCAGCTTGGACGGGCCCTACACCGGGGAGCTGTTTTTT
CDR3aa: CASSLDGPYTGELFF

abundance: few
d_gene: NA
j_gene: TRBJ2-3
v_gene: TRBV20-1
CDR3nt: TGCAGTGCAACTCCGGGAGATACGCAGTATTTT
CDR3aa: CSATPGDTQYF

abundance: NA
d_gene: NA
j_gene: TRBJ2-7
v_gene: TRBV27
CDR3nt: TGTGCCAGCAGAGGGTCGGGGGAGCAGTACTTC
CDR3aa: CASRGSGEQYF

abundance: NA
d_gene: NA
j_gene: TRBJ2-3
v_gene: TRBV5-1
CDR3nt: TGCGCCAGCAGCTGGAGACAGAGTACAGATACGCAGTATTTT
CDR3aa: CASSWRQSTDTQYF

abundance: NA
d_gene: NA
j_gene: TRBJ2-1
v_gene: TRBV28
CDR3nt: TGTGCCAGCAGTTCCCCGGCCGCCAGGGCCGATGAGCAGTTCTTC
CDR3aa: CASSSPAARADEQFF

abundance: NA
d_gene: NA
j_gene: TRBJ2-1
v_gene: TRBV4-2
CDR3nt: TGTGCCAGCAGCCAAGAGGGTAATGAGCAGTTCTTC
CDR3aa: CASSQEGNEQFF

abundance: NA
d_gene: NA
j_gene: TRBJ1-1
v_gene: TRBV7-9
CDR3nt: TGTGCCAGCCAAGTCGTCACTGAAGCTTTCTTT
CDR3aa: CASQVVTEAFF

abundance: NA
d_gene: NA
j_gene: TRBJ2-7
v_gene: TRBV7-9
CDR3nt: TGTGCCAGCAGCTCGTTACCAGGGTTGCGGCAGTACTTC
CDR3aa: CASSSLPGLRQYF

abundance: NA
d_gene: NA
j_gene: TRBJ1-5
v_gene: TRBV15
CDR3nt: TGTGCCACCAGCAGAGCTCAGAGTTCGCCCCAGCATTTT
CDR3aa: CATSRAQSSPQHF

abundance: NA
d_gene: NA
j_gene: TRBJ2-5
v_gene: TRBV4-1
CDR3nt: TGCGCCAGCAGCCAAGAATGGGGAGACCAAGAGACCCAGTACTTC
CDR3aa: CASSQEWGDQETQYF

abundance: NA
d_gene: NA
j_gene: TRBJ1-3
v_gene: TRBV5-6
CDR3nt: TGTGCCAGCAGCCTCCTAGGACAAGCGCTGTCTGGGAACACCATATATTTT
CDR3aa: CASSLLGQALSGNTIYF

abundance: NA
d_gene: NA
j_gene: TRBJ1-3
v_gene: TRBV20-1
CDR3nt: TGCAGTGGGGGGGCTGGAAACACCATATATTTT
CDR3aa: CSGGAGNTIYF

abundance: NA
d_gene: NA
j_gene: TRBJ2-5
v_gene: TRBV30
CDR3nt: TGTGCCTTGGAAAGGGGTACCCAAGAGACCCAGTACTTC
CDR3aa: CALERGTQETQYF

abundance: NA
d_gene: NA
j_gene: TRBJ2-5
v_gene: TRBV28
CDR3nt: TGTGCCAGCAGCCTCTCAGGGGTGGAGACCCAGTACTTC
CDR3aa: CASSLSGVETQYF

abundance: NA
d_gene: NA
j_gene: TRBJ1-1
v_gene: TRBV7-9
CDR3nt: TGTGCCAGCAGCTTAGTCCCCAACCCTGAAGCTTTCTTT
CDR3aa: CASSLVPNPEAFF

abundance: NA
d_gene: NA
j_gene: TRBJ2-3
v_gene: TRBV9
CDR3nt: TGTGCCAGCAGCCCGCTAAGCACAGATACGCAGTATTTT
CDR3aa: CASSPLSTDTQYF

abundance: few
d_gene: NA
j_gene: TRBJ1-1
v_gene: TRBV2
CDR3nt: TGTGCCAGCAGTTCCATGGGTGAAGCTTTCTTT
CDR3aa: CASSSMGEAFF